This is a list of T cell receptor beta chains from one sample in a study of graft-versus-host responses after intestinal transplantation. Libraries were prepared by immunoSEQ multiplex PCR; TCRdb keeps only in-frame clonotypes and omits some of them. The sample gives 20,000 to 25,000 clones, roughly 33% of which show up once; roughly 10% is in the top ten. Sample: alloreactive CD8+ T cells from a mixed lymphocyte reaction culture, taken before intestinal transplant. These receptors came from a human patient who received an intestinal transplant. Each CDR3 is given with its conserved first and last residue. The order of the fields is clone size, CDR3 length, J gene, D gene, V gene, CDR3 DNA, CDR3 protein. D genes are given only for firm matches. Size is stated for part of the rows, as once, few or many counts, or as a class when the clone is expanded.

few,15,TRBJ1-2,TRBD1,TRBV5-1,TGTGCCAGCAGCTACGCTACAGGGGTTAGGGATGGCTACACCTTC,CASSYATGVRDGYTF
.,15,TRBJ2-7,.,TRBV27,TGTGCCAGCAGTTCAGTAGCGGTCCCCTCCTACGAGCAGTACTTC,CASSSVAVPSYEQYF
.,16,TRBJ1-2,.,TRBV7-9,TGTGCCAGCAGCGTTCGAACACCGCCGTTCCTATATGGCTACACCTTC,CASSVRTPPFLYGYTF
once,18,TRBJ2-1,TRBD2,TRBV5-4,TGTGCCAGCAGCTCGGGGGGACTAGCGAAAAGCTCCTACAATGAGCAGTTCTTC,CASSSGGLAKSSYNEQFF
.,15,TRBJ2-3,TRBD2,TRBV9,TGTGCCAGCAGCACCGGGACTAGCGGAACAGATACGCAGTATTTT,CASSTGTSGTDTQYF
.,15,TRBJ1-2,.,TRBV6-5,TGTGCCAGCAGCCTCGGACAAATACTGAACTATGGCTACACCTTC,CASSLGQILNYGYTF
.,14,TRBJ2-2,.,TRBV7-9,TGTGCCAGCAGCTTCTTCAGGGAAACCGGGGAGCTGTTTTTT,CASSFFRETGELFF
few,17,TRBJ2-6,.,TRBV7-6,TGTGCCAGCAGCTACGACAGCGTCCCTTCTGGGGCCAACGTCCTGACTTTC,CASSYDSVPSGANVLTF
.,20,TRBJ2-6,TRBD1,TRBV28,TGTGCCAGCAGTACAATCGTGGACAGGGGAATATCTTCTGGGGCCAACGTCCTGACTTTC,CASSTIVDRGISSGANVLTF
.,16,TRBJ2-3,.,TRBV4-2,TGTGCCAGCAGCCAAGGGACTTATTCTAGCACAGATACGCAGTATTTT,CASSQGTYSSTDTQYF
few,15,TRBJ2-3,TRBD2,TRBV6-5,TGTGCCAGCAGTTACTCGGGACTAGCGGGGGATACGCAGTATTTT,CASSYSGLAGDTQYF
.,15,TRBJ2-1,.,TRBV5-6,TGTGCCAGCAGCTTGGGACTCTCTTCCTACAATGAGCAGTTCTTC,CASSLGLSSYNEQFF
.,16,TRBJ1-2,.,TRBV7-2,TGTGCCAGCAGCTCTCCGGGACTAACGGCCATCTATGGCTACACCTTC,CASSSPGLTAIYGYTF
.,12,TRBJ2-1,.,TRBV6-5,TGTGCCAGCAGTTCCGGAGGCAATGAGCAGTTCTTC,CASSSGGNEQFF
once,12,TRBJ2-7,.,TRBV11-1,TGTGCCAGCAGCTCCGGGACGGGAGAGCAGTACTTC,CASSSGTGEQYF
.,16,TRBJ2-1,.,TRBV2,TGTGCCAGCAGTGAACTCCCGGGAACCACCTACAATGAGCAGTTCTTC,CASSELPGTTYNEQFF
.,14,TRBJ2-1,TRBD2,TRBV29-1,TGCAGCGTCCCCCGGGGGGGCCCCCGGGATGAGCAGTTCTTC,CSVPRGGPRDEQFF
.,14,TRBJ1-6,.,TRBV15,TGTGCCACCAGCCCAGACAGATTTAATTCACCCCTCCACTTT,CATSPDRFNSPLHF
.,16,TRBJ2-2,.,TRBV7-3,TGTGCCAGCAGCTTACGTGTGGGGGCGGACACCGGGGAGCTGTTTTTT,CASSLRVGADTGELFF
.,14,TRBJ2-7,.,TRBV27,TGTGCCAGCAGCCTGGCGGTGGGAAACTACGAGCAGTACTTC,CASSLAVGNYEQYF
.,17,TRBJ1-6,.,TRBV21-1,TGTGCCAGCAGCCCCATCCTGGGACAGCCTTATAATTCACCCCTCCACTTT,CASSPILGQPYNSPLHF
few,16,TRBJ1-2,TRBD1,TRBV11-2,TGTGCCAGCAGCTTAGATGTGACAGGGGGTTTCTATGGCTACACCTTC,CASSLDVTGGFYGYTF
.,12,TRBJ1-1,.,TRBV29-1,TGCAGCGTTGAAGGAAACAAGGAGGGAACTTTCTTT,CSVEGNKEGTFF
few,13,TRBJ2-1,.,TRBV27,TGTGCCAGCGGGCCGGGATCACCCAGTGAGCAGTTCTTC,CASGPGSPSEQFF
.,13,TRBJ2-7,.,TRBV27,TGTGCCAGCAGTCGTCCGGACAGCTACGAGCAGTACTTC,CASSRPDSYEQYF
.,17,TRBJ1-5,.,TRBV6-1,TGTGCCAGCAGTGAAGAATTTTTGGGGTTAATTAATCAGCCCCAGCATTTT,CASSEEFLGLINQPQHF
.,14,TRBJ2-1,.,TRBV9,TGTGCCAGCAGCCGGGACACCTCCTACAATGAGCAGTTCTTC,CASSRDTSYNEQFF
few,15,TRBJ2-5,.,TRBV2,TGTGCCAGCAGTTATGGTGGAGGGGGGGGAGAGACCCAGTACTTC,CASSYGGGGGETQYF
.,15,TRBJ1-2,TRBD1,TRBV6-9,TGTGCCAGCAGTTACCGGGACAGGGATTGGGATGGCTACACCTTC,CASSYRDRDWDGYTF
few,11,TRBJ1-1,.,TRBV4-3,TGCGCCAGCCGACGGGCGGCTGAAGCTTTCTTT,CASRRAAEAFF
.,16,TRBJ2-1,.,TRBV10-3,TGTGCCATCAGAGGAGGCGGGAAGAGCTCCTACAATGAGCAGTTCTTC,CAIRGGGKSSYNEQFF
once,14,TRBJ2-1,TRBD2,TRBV29-1,TGCAGCGTTGAAGAAGGCGGGAGTAGCAATGAGCAGTTCTTC,CSVEEGGSSNEQFF
few,18,TRBJ2-5,TRBD2,TRBV27,TGTGCCAGCAGTTCGGAGGCTAGCGGGAGGCCCACCCAAGAGACCCAGTACTTC,CASSSEASGRPTQETQYF
few,15,TRBJ2-3,.,TRBV4-1,TGCGCCAGCAGCCATCCAGGGGATGGCACAGATACGCAGTATTTT,CASSHPGDGTDTQYF
few,14,TRBJ2-2,.,TRBV6-6,TGTGCCAGCAGTTACTTGAAGGGTACCGGGGAGCTGTTTTTT,CASSYLKGTGELFF
few,14,TRBJ2-5,.,TRBV2,TGTGCCAGCAGAGAGGGGGGGCGCACAGAGACCCAGTACTTC,CASREGGRTETQYF
.,16,TRBJ2-7,TRBD2,TRBV29-1,TGCAGCGTTCCAAGCCCCGGGACTAGCGGGTACGGCGAGCAGTACTTC,CSVPSPGTSGYGEQYF
few,15,TRBJ2-1,.,TRBV19,TGTGCCAGTAGTATAGGGGGGGCCCCTTACAATGAGCAGTTCTTC,CASSIGGAPYNEQFF
.,14,TRBJ1-6,.,TRBV18,TGTGCCAGCTCGATAGGGGGGTCGTATTCACCCCTCCACTTT,CASSIGGSYSPLHF
few,11,TRBJ2-7,.,TRBV10-3,TGTGCCAGCAGATCCTCTTACGAGCAGTACTTC,CASRSSYEQYF
.,14,TRBJ2-7,.,TRBV25-1,TGTGCCAGCAGTGAATTAGGGTCAGTCTACGAGCAGTACTTC,CASSELGSVYEQYF
few,14,TRBJ1-1,.,TRBV6-9,TGTGCCAGCAGTGAACCGACAGCCGGGTTTGAAGCTTTCTTT,CASSEPTAGFEAFF
.,15,TRBJ2-1,TRBD1,TRBV5-6,TGTGCCAGCAGCTGGGGACAGGGGGTAGGGAATGAGCAGTTCTTC,CASSWGQGVGNEQFF
.,18,TRBJ1-2,.,TRBV7-6,TGTGCCAGCAGCTTAGAATTAGGCAGGGGAAAACGGGACTATGGCTACACCTTC,CASSLELGRGKRDYGYTF
.,16,TRBJ2-3,.,TRBV15,TGTGCCACCAGCAGACCTCAGCTGACTAGCACAGATACGCAGTATTTT,CATSRPQLTSTDTQYF
.,16,TRBJ2-2,.,TRBV14,TGTGCCAGCAGCCAACTGGCAGTCCTGAACACCGGGGAGCTGTTTTTT,CASSQLAVLNTGELFF
.,16,TRBJ1-3,TRBD1,TRBV5-5,TGTGCCAGCAGCTTGGCCGGGACAGGGGTCGGAAACACCATATATTTT,CASSLAGTGVGNTIYF
.,13,TRBJ1-6,.,TRBV7-2,TGTGCCAGCAGCTTAGTGATGATTTCGGGCCTCCACTTT,CASSLVMISGLHF